The 3 T cell receptor beta chains below all came from one sample that was sequenced in a study of graft-versus-host responses after intestinal transplantation. These TCRs are of unknown antigen specificity. The method was immunoSEQ multiplex PCR; TCRdb's version includes in-frame clones alone and lacks a portion of them. The sample carries about 71,000 clones, 90% recorded once. The starting material was unstimulated CD8+ T cells sorted from spleen or lymph node cells, obtained before intestinal transplant. The receptor set was obtained from a human donor who received an intestinal transplant.

The sample holds a few counts of this clone. The chain couples TRBV4-1 to TRBJ2-7, with 9 nucleotides matching TRBD1. V lost 5 bases and J lost 2; bases outside the gene matches: 4. This CDR3 is 14 amino acids long. Per the germline V gene, CDR1 is MGHRA and CDR2 is YSYEKL. The CDR3 DNA follows: TGCGCCAGCAGCGTGGACAGGGGCGCCTACGAGCAGTACTTC. Encoded protein: CASSVDRGAYEQYF.

The rearrangement joins TRBV7-6 to TRBJ2-3; a weak D match, TRBD2 (6 bases). V lost 5 bases to trimming and J lost 8 bases, with 17 bases between them. CDR3 length: 14 amino acids. Germline assignment: CDR1 SGHVS and CDR2 FNYEAQ. The CDR3 DNA reads TGTGCCAGCAGCCAAGGCGCCCCGGGGGTTACGCAGTATTTT. Residues: CASSQGAPGVTQYF.

V gene TRBV6-1 combines with J gene TRBJ2-5; the match to TRBD1 covers 8 bases. CDR3 length equals 15 residues. With 2 bases clipped from V and 4 bases from J, the junction kept 6 bases outside the gene matches. Germline assignment: CDR1 MNHNS and CDR2 SASEGT. In DNA, the CDR3 is TGTGCCAGCAGTGAATCCTCGGACAGGGCAGAGACCCAGTACTTC. Its protein is CASSESSDRAETQYF.